One and the same sample provided the 31 T cell receptor beta chains below, sequenced in a study of regulatory dendritic cells for organ transplantation. Measured with immunoSEQ multiplex PCR; TCRdb has only the in-frame clones, and not every one. The sample lists 35,000 to 40,000 clones; around nine tenths were seen once. Sequencing input: naive CD8+ T cells from blood. Regarding subset: CD45RA+ naive T cells. The receptors originated from a human donor in good health.

The rearrangement links TRBV7-9 to TRBJ1-1; D gene ambiguous. Trimming took off 1 base at V and 2 bases at J, with 11 bases between the two ends. Germline V gene lookup returns CDR1 SEHNR and CDR2 FQNEAQ (reference sequence). There are 15 residues in the CDR3. CDR3 sequence (DNA): TGTGCCAGCAGCTTAGTATCAGGAGAAAACACTGAAGCTTTCTTT. This translates into CASSLVSGENTEAFF.

The gene calls are TRBV28 and TRBJ2-5; the match to TRBD2 covers 11 bases. The CDR3 contains 16 residues. V dropped 3 bases and J dropped 4; count of bases not matched to a gene: 7. CDR1 MDHEN and CDR2 SYDVKM come from the germline V gene. The chain's CDR3 is CASSFVLAGEGETQYF. CDR3 nucleotide sequence: TGTGCCAGCAGTTTTGTACTAGCGGGAGAGGGAGAGACCCAGTACTTC.

The chain carries TRBV25-1 and TRBJ2-5; D is undetermined. The CDR3 runs to 10 residues. The germline V gene has CDR1 MGHDK and CDR2 SYGVNS. Trimming removed 4 bases at V and 13 bases at J, with 10 bases between. The CDR3 region is CASSGRDTYF. The CDR3 DNA sequence: TGTGCCAGCAGTGGCCGCGATACGTACTTC.

This sequence joins TRBV19 and TRBJ1-1, with D tentatively TRBD1 (5 bases). The CDR3 covers 16 residues. Germline V gives CDR1 LNHDA, CDR2 SQIVND (reference sequence). Trimming removed 8 bases at V and 13 bases at J, with 32 bases between. This CDR3 reads CASHPRRGRRTLSYFF. As DNA, the CDR3 is TGTGCCAGTCACCCCCGGCGGGGGAGGCGAACACTGAGCTATTTCTTT. The complete variable domain, with remaining parts taken from reference TRBV19 and TRBJ1-1, reads DGGITQSPKYLFRKEGQNVTLSCEQNLNHDAMYWYRQDPGQGLRLIYYSQIVNDFQKGDIAEGYSVSREKKESFPLTVTSAQKNPTAFYLCASHPRRGRRTLSYFFGQGTRLTVV.

There are a few counts of this clone. The rearrangement links TRBV4-1 to TRBJ2-1; TRBD2 aligns across 10 bases. The CDR3 contains 16 residues. Trimming took 1 base from V and 3 from J; bases not matched to a gene: 3. Germline CDR1 MGHRA, CDR2 YSYEKL. CDR3 nucleotide sequence: TGCGCCAGCAGCCAAGCGCTAGCGGGGGTCTACAATGAGCAGTTCTTC. Translated: CASSQALAGVYNEQFF.

The chain uses TRBV7-9 and TRBJ1-4; D gene uncertain. Germline values: CDR1 SEHNR, CDR2 FQNEAQ (reference sequence). V was cut by 5 bases and J by 3 bases, with 16 bases left in between. The CDR3 is made up of 16 amino acids. CDR3 sequence (DNA): TGTGCCAGCAGCCCGACGGGTGGATACGCTAATGAAAAACTGTTTTTT. Protein product: CASSPTGGYANEKLFF.

CDR3 DNA: TGTGCCAGCAGTGAAGGGGCGGCAGCCTACGAGCAGTACTTC. Translated, it gives CASSEGAAAYEQYF. V is TRBV25-1 and J is TRBJ2-7; D is perhaps TRBD1 (5 bases). Trimming took 2 bases from V and 2 from J, leaving 10 bases between them. The CDR3 consists of 14 residues. The germline V gene encodes CDR1 MGHDK and CDR2 SYGVNS.

V gene TRBV6-5 combines with J gene TRBJ1-2; possibly TRBD1 for D (6 bases). The CDR3 is made up of 13 amino acids. V lost 11 bases to trimming and J lost 7 bases, with 20 bases between them. From germline, CDR1 is MNHEY and CDR2 SVGAGI. The CDR3 here is CACSESGGFGYTF. CDR3 sequence (DNA): TGTGCCTGCTCAGAGTCGGGGGGCTTTGGCTACACCTTC.

The chain couples TRBV19 to TRBJ1-2; D remains unclear. The ends were cut back, 7 bases at V and 6 bases at J, with 15 bases in the middle. The CDR3 spans 13 residues. CDR1 LNHDA and CDR2 SQIVND come from the germline V gene (reference sequence). The CDR3 bases are TGTGCCAGTACGTGGACCCTAGGAGATGGCTACACCTTC. This gives the protein CASTWTLGDGYTF.

The V gene is TRBV19, the J gene TRBJ2-2; no definite D call. The CDR3 is 18 residues long. Trimming left V 2 bases short and J 1 base short, with 17 bases between. CDR1 is LNHDA and CDR2 is SQIVND in the germline V gene (reference sequence). The chain's CDR3 is CASSILRYDEGNTGELFF. The DNA for the CDR3 is TGTGCCAGTAGTATACTTAGGTATGATGAAGGGAACACCGGGGAGCTGTTTTTT.

This sequence joins TRBV7-2 and TRBJ2-1, with D tentatively TRBD2 (6 bases). Trimming removed 2 bases at V and 0 bases at J, with 8 bases between. Germline CDR1 reads SGHTA; CDR2 reads FQGNSA. The CDR3 length is 15 residues. DNA of the CDR3: TGTGCCAGCAGCTTATACGGGAGCTCCTACAATGAGCAGTTCTTC. It yields the protein CASSLYGSSYNEQFF.

This clone has just one count. The genes are TRBV6-5 and TRBJ2-2; no firm D call. CDR3 size: 13 residues. Trimming pared 6 bases from V and 6 bases from J, leaving 11 bases between. Germline V gives CDR1 MNHEY, CDR2 SVGAGI. CDR3 amino acids: CASSFYGAGELFF. DNA of the CDR3: TGTGCCAGCAGCTTCTACGGCGCCGGGGAGCTGTTTTTT.

The rearrangement uses TRBV21-1 and TRBJ1-2; the DNA was not used to check the table's D call, TRBD1. TRBV21-1 is a pseudogene segment. CDR3 size: 16 residues. Here the CDR3 DNA reads TGTGCCAGCAGCAAAAGAACAGGGGGCCCTAACTATGGCTACACCTTC. Encoded protein: CASSKRTGGPNYGYTF.

The CDR3 DNA reads as TGTGCCAGCAGCTTAGCGAGTCGACTAGCGGGAGGGAAGTACGAGCAGTACTTC. This encodes CASSLASRLAGGKYEQYF. The chain uses TRBV7-2 and TRBJ2-7; 14 bases align to TRBD2. Looked up from germline, CDR1 is SGHTA and CDR2 is FQGNSA. The J segment lost 4 bases and the V segment lost 0 bases, leaving 8 bases of the junction unmatched. The CDR3 is 18 residues long. The entire variable domain, with the rest obtained from reference TRBV7-2 and TRBJ2-7, is as follows: GAGVSQSPSNKVTEKGKDVELRCDPISGHTALYWYRQSLGQGLEFLIYFQGNSAPDKSGLPSDRFSAERTGGSVSTLTIQRTQQEDSAVYLCASSLASRLAGGKYEQYFGPGTRLTVT.

J is TRBJ1-2 and V is TRBV6-6; D perhaps matches TRBD1 (6 bases). Germline CDR1 is MNHNY and CDR2 is SVGAGI (reference sequence). The CDR3 loop spans 13 amino acids. V shed 11 bases and J shed 2 bases, with 15 bases lying between them. The CDR3: CAYQDSTNYGYTF. CDR3 coding DNA: TGTGCCTACCAGGACAGTACGAACTATGGCTACACCTTC.

This chain uses TRBV28 with TRBJ2-2, with 16 positions matching TRBD2. The germline V gene encodes CDR1 MDHEN and CDR2 SYDVKM. The CDR3 has 18 residues. J gave up 6 bases and V 3 bases, and 7 bases lay outside the gene matches. Here the CDR3 reads CASSFLLGTSGRAGELFF. For the CDR3, the DNA is TGTGCCAGCAGTTTCCTGTTAGGGACTAGCGGGAGGGCCGGGGAGCTGTTTTTT. Filled out from reference TRBV28 and TRBJ2-2, the complete variable domain reads DVKVTQSSRYLVKRTGEKVFLECVQDMDHENMFWYRQDPGLGLRLIYFSYDVKMKEKGDIPEGYSVSREKKERFSLILESASTNQTSMYLCASSFLLGTSGRAGELFFGEGSRLTVL.

This chain joins TRBV7-8 and TRBJ1-1; TRBD1 aligns across 7 bases. The CDR3 runs 15 residues. V dropped 1 base and J dropped 6; count of bases not matched to a gene: 8. Per the germline V gene, CDR1 is SGHVS and CDR2 is FQNEAQ. CDR3: CASSLVSGGKSEAFF. The CDR3 DNA reads as TGTGCCAGCAGCTTAGTTTCAGGGGGAAAATCTGAAGCTTTCTTT.

The chain carries TRBV5-8 and TRBJ2-5, with 11 bases that match TRBD1. Germline-derived CDR1 and CDR2 are SGHTS and YDEGEE. After removal of 6 bases from V and 4 bases from J, the junction contained 8 bases not matched to a gene. The CDR3 consists of 15 residues. This chain's CDR3 is CASTRTGGERETQYF. As DNA, the CDR3 is TGTGCCAGCACCCGGACAGGGGGCGAACGAGAGACCCAGTACTTC.

The chain couples TRBV29-1 to TRBJ2-1; possible D gene TRBD1, 5 bases. V lost 6 bases and J lost 4, with 16 bases in between. CDR1 is SQVTM and CDR2 is ANQGSEA in the germline V gene. The CDR3 runs to 14 residues. The CDR3 nucleotides are TGCAGCGTGGCCCGGCAGGGAAAATACAATGAGCAGTTCTTC. This translates into CSVARQGKYNEQFF.

V and J are TRBV30 and TRBJ2-1; possibly TRBD2 for D (5 bases). CDR1 and CDR2 (germline): GTSNPN, SVGIG (reference sequence). The V gene lost 0 bases and the J gene lost 5 bases, with 11 bases spanning the gap. This CDR3 comprises 14 residues. CDR3 nucleotides: TGTGCCTGGAGTGTGGGGAGCCGGGACAATGAGCAGTTCTTC. Translated: CAWSVGSRDNEQFF.

This rearrangement joins TRBV15 to TRBJ2-7, with 11 bases matching TRBD1. This CDR3 comprises 13 residues. Germline V lookup: CDR1 LNHNV, CDR2 YYDKDF (reference sequence). V gave up 11 bases and J gave up 1 base; unmatched junction bases: 4. CDR3 sequence (DNA): TGTGCCGTCGGACAGGGGGCTTCCTACGAGCAGTACTTC. Amino acids: CAVGQGASYEQYF.

This rearrangement joins TRBV6-1 to TRBJ2-5, with a tentative D call TRBD1 (6 bases). V gave up 0 bases and J gave up 4 bases, with 9 bases separating them. This CDR3 is 14 amino acids long. Germline-derived CDR1 and CDR2 are MNHNS and SASEGT. CDR3 region: CASSEASRGETQYF. The CDR3, as DNA: TGTGCCAGCAGTGAAGCCTCCAGGGGAGAGACCCAGTACTTC.

The chain carries TRBV5-5 and TRBJ1-2; 7 nucleotides match TRBD1. The CDR3 sequence is 15 residues long. V lost 4 bases, J lost 2 bases, and 8 bases stayed unmatched. CDR1 and CDR2 (germline): SGHKS, YYEKEE (reference sequence). CDR3: CASSQDRGQNYGYTF. For the CDR3, the DNA is TGTGCCAGCAGCCAAGATCGGGGACAGAACTATGGCTACACCTTC.

V is TRBV7-6 and J is TRBJ2-7, with 10 bases identical to TRBD2. From germline, CDR1 is SGHVS and CDR2 FNYEAQ. V lost 2 bases and J lost 3; bases outside the gene matches: 7. The CDR3 consists of 16 residues. The CDR3 coding sequence is TGTGCCAGCAGCTTATCCTCTAGCGGGGGAATCTACGAGCAGTACTTC. Translation gives CASSLSSSGGIYEQYF.

The chain joins TRBV5-5 to TRBJ2-2; no clear D. V dropped 2 bases and J dropped 0 bases, with 5 bases sitting between them. CDR3 length: 14 amino acids. Germline V gives CDR1 SGHKS, CDR2 YYEKEE (reference sequence). CDR3 protein: CASSFSSNTGELFF. In DNA form, the CDR3 reads TGTGCCAGCAGCTTTTCATCGAACACCGGGGAGCTGTTTTTT. The whole variable domain, filled in from reference TRBV5-5 and TRBJ2-2, reads DAGVTQSPTHLIKTRGQQVTLRCSPISGHKSVSWYQQVLGQGPQFIFQYYEKEERGRGNFPDRFSARQFPNYSSELNVNALLLGDSALYLCASSFSSNTGELFFGEGSRLTVL.

This chain uses TRBV2 with TRBJ2-5; D unresolved. This CDR3 has 12 residues. Trimming removed 1 base at V and 5 bases at J, with 5 bases between. The V gene's germline CDR1 is SNHLY and CDR2 FYNNEI. CDR3: CASSEGSETQYF. For the CDR3, the DNA is TGTGCCAGCAGTGAAGGCTCCGAGACCCAGTACTTC.

This clone has more than one count but fewer than ten. This rearrangement joins TRBV13 to TRBJ1-1; D gene uncertain. The CDR3 contains 12 residues. The V end was cut by 5 bases, the J end by 8 bases, with 12 bases between. The V gene's germline CDR1 is PRHDT and CDR2 FYEKMQ (reference sequence). CDR3 sequence (DNA): TGTGCCAGCAGCCCTAAGACGGACGAAGCTTTCTTT. Protein product: CASSPKTDEAFF.

This rearrangement joins TRBV14 to TRBJ2-7; no clear D. Trimming stripped 4 bases from V and 3 bases from J, with 7 bases between. The germline gives CDR1 SGHDN, CDR2 FVKESK. The length of the CDR3 is 12 residues. CDR3 region: CASSPVGYEQYF. The CDR3 nucleotides read TGTGCCAGCAGCCCTGTGGGCTACGAGCAGTACTTC.

V usage is TRBV29-1 and J usage is TRBJ2-1; TRBD2 is a possible D gene (5 bases). V lost 5 bases and J 2 bases, leaving 10 bases between the germline ends. The CDR3 consists of 13 residues. The germline gives CDR1 SQVTM, CDR2 ANQGSEA. The CDR3 protein is CSVPGLTYNEQFF. DNA of the CDR3: TGCAGCGTTCCAGGACTGACCTACAATGAGCAGTTCTTC.

This clone appeared a single time. The rearrangement uses TRBV28 and TRBJ2-7; D is perhaps TRBD2 (6 bases). CDR3 length: 14 amino acids. The germline CDR1 and CDR2 sequences are MDHEN and SYDVKM. V was pared by 6 bases and J by 5 bases, with 17 bases between. This CDR3 reads CASRSRLGAHEQYF. In DNA form, the CDR3 reads TGTGCCAGCAGATCCCGACTAGGGGCCCACGAGCAGTACTTC.

The chain recombines TRBV7-6 with TRBJ2-3, with 7 bases lining up with TRBD2. CDR3 length: 14 amino acids. Germline values: CDR1 SGHVS, CDR2 FNYEAQ. Trimming took 1 base from V and 3 from J; bases not matched to a gene: 1. The CDR3 protein is CASSLVGGTDTQYF. As DNA, the CDR3 is TGTGCCAGCAGCTTAGTGGGGGGGACAGATACGCAGTATTTT.